The source of this T cell receptor (beta chain) is a study of blood T cell repertoires in COVID-19. As for the study in general: Specimens from acute and convalescent COVID-19 originated in the United States, Italy and Spain. The analysed material was cDNA or gDNA that came from T cells, B-cell-depleted T cells, or PBMCs.

People in the exposed group encountered a COVID-19 case within 2 weeks before entering the study. Generated by immunoSEQ multiplex PCR, the TCRdb table keeps only in-frame clones and is missing some. Of approximately 150,000 clones listed, 65% to 85% are singletons. This clone was seen just once. This CDR3 is built from 14 residues. The gene calls are TRBV21-1 and TRBJ1-4. TRBV21-1 is assigned pseudogene status. Sample: PBMCs or T cells enriched from blood (not recorded which). This TCR was recovered from a man in his 70s who had been exposed to COVID-19. The CDR3 DNA reads TGTGCCAGCCGATCCCACGACTTGGATGAAAAACTGTTTTTT. Translation: CASRSHDLDEKLFF.